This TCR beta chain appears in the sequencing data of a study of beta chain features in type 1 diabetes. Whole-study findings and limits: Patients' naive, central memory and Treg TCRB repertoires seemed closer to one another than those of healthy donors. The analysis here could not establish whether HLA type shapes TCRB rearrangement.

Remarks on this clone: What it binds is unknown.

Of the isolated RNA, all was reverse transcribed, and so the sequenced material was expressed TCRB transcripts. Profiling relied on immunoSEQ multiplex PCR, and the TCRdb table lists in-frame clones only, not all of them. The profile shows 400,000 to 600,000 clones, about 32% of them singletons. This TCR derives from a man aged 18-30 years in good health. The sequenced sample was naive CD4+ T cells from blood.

The CDR3, as DNA: TGCGCCAGCAGCCAAGTGGTCTCAGTCTATGGCTACACCTTC. Translated, it gives CASSQVVSVYGYTF. The V call is TRBV4-1, the J call TRBJ1-2; D unresolved. CDR3 length equals 14 residues. Trimming stripped 1 base from V and 4 bases from J, with 10 bases between. Per the germline V gene, CDR1 is MGHRA and CDR2 is YSYEKL.